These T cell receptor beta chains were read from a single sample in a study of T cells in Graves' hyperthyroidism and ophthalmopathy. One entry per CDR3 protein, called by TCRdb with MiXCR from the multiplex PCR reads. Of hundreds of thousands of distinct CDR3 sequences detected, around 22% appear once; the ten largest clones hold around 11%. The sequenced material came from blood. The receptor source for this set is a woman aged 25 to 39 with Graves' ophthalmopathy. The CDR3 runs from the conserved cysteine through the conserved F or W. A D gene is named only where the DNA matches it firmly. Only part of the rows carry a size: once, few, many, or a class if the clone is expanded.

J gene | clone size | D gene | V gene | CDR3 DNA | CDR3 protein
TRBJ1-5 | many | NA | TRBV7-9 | TGTGCCAGCAGCGGGGGGACGCAACGAAATCAGCCCCAGCATTTT | CASSGGTQRNQPQHF
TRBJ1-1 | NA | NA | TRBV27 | TGTGCCAGCGCTCACGCTAGTCAAGAGGATCGTGCTTTCTTT | CASAHASQEDRAFF
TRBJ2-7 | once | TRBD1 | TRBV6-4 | TGTGCCAGCAGTAACCGGGACAGGGACGAGCAGTACTTC | CASSNRDRDEQYF
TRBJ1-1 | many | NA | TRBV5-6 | TGTGCCAGCAGCTTGTTCGGCACAGGGCGGTCTGAAGCTTTCTTT | CASSLFGTGRSEAFF
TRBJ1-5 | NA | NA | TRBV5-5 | TGTGCCAGCAGCTTTGGGCAGATTTATAGCAATCAGCCCCAGCATTTT | CASSFGQIYSNQPQHF
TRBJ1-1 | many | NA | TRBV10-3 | TGTGCCACGTGGACGGAGGGCCGCACTGAAGCTTTCTTT | CATWTEGRTEAFF
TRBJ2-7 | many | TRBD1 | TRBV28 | TGTGCCAGCGGGGGACAGGGGATCTCCTACGAGCAGTACTTC | CASGGQGISYEQYF
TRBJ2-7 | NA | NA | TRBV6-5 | TGTGCCAGCAGTTATCGGTCGGACGAGCAGTACTTC | CASSYRSDEQYF
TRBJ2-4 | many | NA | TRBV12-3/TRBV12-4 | TGTGCCAGCAGTTTAAGGCAGGAGATAAACATTCAGTACTTC | CASSLRQEINIQYF
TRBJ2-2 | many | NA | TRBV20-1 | TGCAGTGCTATCGGCGGCCAGAACACCGGGGAGCTGTTTTTT | CSAIGGQNTGELFF
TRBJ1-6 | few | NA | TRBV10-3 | TGTGCCATCAGTGAGTCCCCTACCGCACCCCTCCACTTT | CAISESPTAPLHF
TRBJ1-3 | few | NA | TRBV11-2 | TGTGCCAGCAGCCCCGAGCCAGGAGGATTCTCTGGAAACACCATATATTTT | CASSPEPGGFSGNTIYF
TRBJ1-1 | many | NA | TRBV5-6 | TGTGCCAGCAGCTTCGGCAGTTACACTGAAGCTTTCTTT | CASSFGSYTEAFF
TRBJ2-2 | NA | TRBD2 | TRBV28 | TGTGCCAGCAGTTTGGGGGGACTAGCGGGAGGCACCGGGGAGCTGTTTTTT | CASSLGGLAGGTGELFF
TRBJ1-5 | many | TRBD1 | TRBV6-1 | TGTGCCAGCAGTGAAGGGACAGGGGGCTCTCAGCCCCAGCATTTT | CASSEGTGGSQPQHF
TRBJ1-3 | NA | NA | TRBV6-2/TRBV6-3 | TGTGCCAGCAGTCTACGGGAACCGGGACACATCTCTGGAAACACCATATATTTT | CASSLREPGHISGNTIYF
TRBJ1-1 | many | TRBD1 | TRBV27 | TGTGCCAGCAGTCCCCGGGACAGACTTTTCTTGGGGGCTTTCTTT | CASSPRDRLFLGAFF
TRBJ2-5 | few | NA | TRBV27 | TGTGCCAGCAGTTCAACGGGTTCCCGGGAGACCCAGTACTTC | CASSSTGSRETQYF
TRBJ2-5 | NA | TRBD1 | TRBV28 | TGTGCCAGCAGTACCTCCGGGACAGGGGTTGTCGGGACCCAGTACTTC | CASSTSGTGVVGTQYF
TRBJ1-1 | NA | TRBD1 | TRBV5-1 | TGCGCCAGCAGCTTGAACCCCCGGGACAGGGTGGCTGAAGCTTTCTTT | CASSLNPRDRVAEAFF
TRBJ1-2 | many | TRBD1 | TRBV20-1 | TGCAGTGCTAGTACAGGACAGGGGGCGAGGGGCTACACCTTC | CSASTGQGARGYTF
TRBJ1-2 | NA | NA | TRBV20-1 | TGCAGTGCTAGAGATGAGGCGGGGAACTATGGCTACACCTTC | CSARDEAGNYGYTF
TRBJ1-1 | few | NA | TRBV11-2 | TGTGCCAGCAGCTTAGAGTTGGTGAACACTGAAGCTTTCTTT | CASSLELVNTEAFF
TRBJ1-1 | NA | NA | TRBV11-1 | TGTGCCAGCAGCACCCGGGACGTCCACGCGTGGACTGAAGCTTTCTTT | CASSTRDVHAWTEAFF
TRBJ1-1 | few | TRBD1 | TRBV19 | TGTGCCAGTAGGCCGGGACAGGGGATTAAAAACACTGAAGCTTTCTTT | CASRPGQGIKNTEAFF
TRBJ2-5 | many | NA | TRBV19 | TGTGCCAGTAATACAGGGCAAGAGACCCAGTACTTC | CASNTGQETQYF
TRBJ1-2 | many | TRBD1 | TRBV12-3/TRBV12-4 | TGTGCCACCACGACAGGGAACTATGGCTACACCTTC | CATTTGNYGYTF
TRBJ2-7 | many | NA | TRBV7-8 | TGTGCCAGCAGCTTTTACTCGGGATCAGGCGAGCAGTACTTC | CASSFYSGSGEQYF
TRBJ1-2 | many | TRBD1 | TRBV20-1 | TGCAGTGCTAGAACCGAACCGGGACAGGGGGAGACTAACTATGGCTACACCTTC | CSARTEPGQGETNYGYTF
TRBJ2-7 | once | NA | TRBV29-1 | TGCAGCGTTGAAGAGGAGACAGGCCAGTCCTACGAGCAGTACTTC | CSVEEETGQSYEQYF
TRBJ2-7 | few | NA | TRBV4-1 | TGCGCCAGCAGCCAAGTCCTGGGCGAGCAGTACTTC | CASSQVLGEQYF
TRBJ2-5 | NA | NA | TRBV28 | TGTGCCAGCAGTCCAGGGACTCCACGGGAGACCCAGTACTTC | CASSPGTPRETQYF
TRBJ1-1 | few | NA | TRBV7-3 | TGTGCCAGCTCTCAGGCAGGGATCTCTGAAGCTTTCTTT | CASSQAGISEAFF
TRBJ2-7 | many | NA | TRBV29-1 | TGCAGCGTTGTGGGTCGCGTGAGCTACGAGCAGTACTTC | CSVVGRVSYEQYF
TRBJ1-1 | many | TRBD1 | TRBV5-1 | TGCGCCAGCAGCTATTTACAGGGGGCGAACACTGAAGCTTTCTTT | CASSYLQGANTEAFF
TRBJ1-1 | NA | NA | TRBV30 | TGTGCCTGGAGTGTGTGGAGGCCGAACACTGAAGCTTTCTTT | CAWSVWRPNTEAFF
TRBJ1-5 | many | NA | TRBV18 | TGTGCCAGCTCACGTACGGAGGGACAGCCCCAGCATTTT | CASSRTEGQPQHF
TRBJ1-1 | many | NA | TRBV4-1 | TGCGCCAGCAGCCAAAAGGGAACGGGGAGCACTGAAGCTTTCTTT | CASSQKGTGSTEAFF
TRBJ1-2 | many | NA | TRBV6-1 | TGTGCCAGCAGCTCCGGGACGGAAATCTATGGCTACACCTTC | CASSSGTEIYGYTF
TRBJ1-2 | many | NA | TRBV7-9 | TGTGCCAGCAGCTTAGTCACCCCAGGGGATGGCTACACCTTC | CASSLVTPGDGYTF
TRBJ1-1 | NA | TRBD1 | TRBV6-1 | TGTGCCAGCAGTAAGGGACAGACGAACACTGAAGCTTTCTTT | CASSKGQTNTEAFF
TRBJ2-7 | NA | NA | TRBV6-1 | TGTGCCAGCAGTGAAGGTCCAGGGGACTACGAGCAGTACTTC | CASSEGPGDYEQYF
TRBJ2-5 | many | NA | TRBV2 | TGTGCCAGCAGTGAGTTCCGGGAAGAGACCCAGTACTTC | CASSEFREETQYF
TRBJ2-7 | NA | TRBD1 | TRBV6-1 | TGTGCCACCAGCCCATGGACAGGAGGTTACGAGCAGTACTTC | CATSPWTGGYEQYF
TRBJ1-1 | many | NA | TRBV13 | TGTGCCAGCAGAAGCTGGGAGCGACCCAACACTGAAGCTTTCTTT | CASRSWERPNTEAFF
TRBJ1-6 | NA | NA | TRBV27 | TGTGCCAGCAGTTTAGATCGGTCACCCCTCCACTTT | CASSLDRSPLHF
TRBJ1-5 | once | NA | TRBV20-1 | TGCAGTGCTAGACCTGGACAGATAGGTGGTAACCATCAGCCCCAGCATTTT | CSARPGQIGGNHQPQHF
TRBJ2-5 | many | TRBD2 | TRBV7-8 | TGTGCCAGCAGCGGCGGGAGAATTCAAGAGACCCAGTACTTC | CASSGGRIQETQYF
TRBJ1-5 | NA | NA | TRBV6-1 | TGTGCCAGCAGAGACACAGGGTCGTTATCTCAGCCCCAGCATTTT | CASRDTGSLSQPQHF
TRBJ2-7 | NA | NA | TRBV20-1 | TGCAAAACCGAGGGGTGGTCCTACGAGCAGTACTTC | CKTEGWSYEQYF
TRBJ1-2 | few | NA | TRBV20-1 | TGCAGTGCTAGAAACCGGACCTCAAGGGGCGACGGCTACACCTTC | CSARNRTSRGDGYTF
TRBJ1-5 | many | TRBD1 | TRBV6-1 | TGTGCCAGCAGTGAAGGGACAGGAGCAGCTCAGCCCCAGCATTTT | CASSEGTGAAQPQHF
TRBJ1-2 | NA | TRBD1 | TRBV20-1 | TGCAGTGCTAGAGAGGGACAGGGAATAAGTGGCTACACCTTC | CSAREGQGISGYTF